A selection of T cell receptor beta chains follows, all from one sample in a study of shared clonotypes between healthy human individuals. Assay: immunoSEQ multiplex PCR; the TCRdb copy retains only in-frame clones and omits some. The data hold about 2.2 million clones, with around 93% observed a single time. Sequencing was done on a sample of naive CD8+ T cells from PBMCs. Source of these receptors: a man aged 18 to 30 in good health. Some clones in this sample may be carry-over from other donors' samples. CDR3s include the opening cysteine and the closing phenylalanine or tryptophan. A D gene is named only where the DNA matches it firmly. Some rows have no size entry. The others give once, few or many, or a class for an expanded clone.

j_call d_call clone_size v_call cdr3_nt cdr3_aa
TRBJ1-1 TRBD1 NA TRBV11-2 TGTGCCAGCAGCTATGGTATGGACAGGGCGTATGAAGCTTTCTTT CASSYGMDRAYEAFF
TRBJ2-3 NA NA TRBV4-1 TGCGCCAGCAGCCATGAACTAAGCACAGATACGCAGTATTTT CASSHELSTDTQYF
TRBJ2-5 NA NA TRBV9 TGTGCCAGCAGCTCAGGTGGGGCGGCTAGCGTTCACCAAGAGACCCAGTACTTC CASSSGGAASVHQETQYF
TRBJ2-1 TRBD2 NA TRBV28 TGTGCCAGCAGTACCTCGCTAGCGGGAGGGCCATCAAATGAGCAGTTCTTC CASSTSLAGGPSNEQFF
TRBJ2-3 NA NA TRBV1 TGCACCAGCAGCCAAGTTCCGGGGGGGATGGGAGATACGCAGTATTTT CTSSQVPGGMGDTQYF
TRBJ1-1 NA NA TRBV15 TGTGCCACCAGAGAGAGGGCCCAGGCTGAAGCTTTCTTT CATRERAQAEAFF
TRBJ2-2 TRBD1 NA TRBV10-3 TGTGCCGCCTTGGAAGACAGGGAGCAAACCGGGGAGCTGTTTTTT CAALEDREQTGELFF
TRBJ1-5 NA NA TRBV21-1 TGTGCCAGCAGCAAAGGAAGACAATTCAATCAGCCCCAGCATTTT CASSKGRQFNQPQHF
TRBJ1-2 TRBD1 NA TRBV9 TGTGCCAGCAGCGTAGTGGGGACAGGGGGTGATGGCTACACCTTC CASSVVGTGGDGYTF
TRBJ2-5 TRBD1 once TRBV29-1 TGCAGCGTACCCAGACAGGGTACTTCCTATGAGCAGTACTTC CSVPRQGTSYEQYF
TRBJ2-7 NA NA TRBV4-1 TGCGCCAGCAGCCAAGAAGGGAGCTGGACAAAAACCTACGAGCAGTACTTC CASSQEGSWTKTYEQYF
TRBJ1-1 NA NA TRBV27 TGTGCCAGCAGTCCCCTTCCCCTGAACACTGAAGCTTTCTTT CASSPLPLNTEAFF
TRBJ1-4 NA NA TRBV4-1 TGCGCCAGCAGCCAAGACAATGAAAAACTGTTTTTT CASSQDNEKLFF
TRBJ2-3 NA NA TRBV5-1 TGCGCCAGCAGCTTGGCGGGTAGCACAGATACGCAGTATTTT CASSLAGSTDTQYF
TRBJ1-1 TRBD1 NA TRBV28 TGTGCCAGCAGACCTACAGGGGGCGGTGGGGCTTTCTTT CASRPTGGGGAFF
TRBJ1-2 NA NA TRBV7-2 TGTGCCAGCAGCGTTAGGGACGGCCGGTCAAGTTTC CASSVRDGRSSF
TRBJ2-7 TRBD2 NA TRBV7-8 TGTGCCAGCAGCCCGAGACTAGCCGGAGCCTCGGAGGAGCAGTACTTC CASSPRLAGASEEQYF
TRBJ2-1 NA once TRBV18 TGTGCCAGCTCACCGGAGTACTACAATGAGCAGTTCTTC CASSPEYYNEQFF
TRBJ2-2 NA once TRBV9 TGTGCCAGCAGCGTACCTACCCCCTTAGGTTTGGACCGTACCTCGAACACCGGGGAGCTGTTTTTT CASSVPTPLGLDRTSNTGELFF
TRBJ1-3 NA NA TRBV4-2 TGTGCCAGCAGCCCACGGTTCTCTGGAAACACCATATATTTT CASSPRFSGNTIYF
TRBJ2-2 NA once TRBV10-3 TGTGCCATCAGTGACCCTACAGGGCTAGCCACCGGGGAGCTGTTTTTT CAISDPTGLATGELFF
TRBJ1-1 NA NA TRBV19 TGTGCCAGTACAAGGGACAACATGAACACTGAAGCTTTCTTT CASTRDNMNTEAFF
TRBJ2-5 NA NA TRBV2 TGTGCCAGCAGTGACCGCCAAGAGACCCAGTACTTC CASSDRQETQYF
TRBJ2-7 TRBD1 NA TRBV7-2 TGTGCCAGCAGCTTCTTTGGGACAGGGGCCTACGAGCAGTACTTC CASSFFGTGAYEQYF
TRBJ1-5 TRBD1 NA TRBV15 TGTGCCACCAGCGGATGGACAGGCTGGGAGCCCCAGCATTTT CATSGWTGWEPQHF
TRBJ1-1 NA NA TRBV27 TGTGCCAGCAGTTTAGAGCACGGGAACACTGAAGCTTTCTTT CASSLEHGNTEAFF
TRBJ1-2 NA NA TRBV28 TGTGCCAGCAGCTCCTCGAGATTTTCAGGGAACTATGGCTACACCTTC CASSSSRFSGNYGYTF
TRBJ2-7 NA NA TRBV6-5 TGTGCCAGCAGCTCAGACAGGGAGGTCTACGAGCAGTACTTC CASSSDREVYEQYF
TRBJ2-1 TRBD2 NA TRBV27 TGTGCCAGCAGTTTACTGGCGACTAGCGGGAGGTTCAATGAGCAGTTCTTC CASSLLATSGRFNEQFF
TRBJ1-1 NA NA TRBV19 TGTGCCAGTAGTATCCGGGCCAGCATGAACACTGAAGCTTTCTTT CASSIRASMNTEAFF
TRBJ2-1 NA once TRBV4-2 TGTGCCAGCAGCCAAGATAATGCAAACGATGAGCAGTTCTTC CASSQDNANDEQFF
TRBJ2-1 NA once TRBV4-2 TGTGCCAGCAGCCCCGCAGGGAGCTTCAATGAGCAGTTCTTC CASSPAGSFNEQFF
TRBJ2-1 NA NA TRBV27 TGTGCCAGCAGTTTCGGGGGAACTCTCTACAATGAGCAGTTCTTC CASSFGGTLYNEQFF
TRBJ1-1 NA NA TRBV7-9 TGTGCCAGCAGCTCGCCCCCAGGGGAAACTGAAGCTTTCTTT CASSSPPGETEAFF
TRBJ1-5 NA once TRBV15 TGTGCCACCAGCAGAGATCGCCAGGTCAATCAGCCCCAGCATTTT CATSRDRQVNQPQHF
TRBJ2-5 NA NA TRBV10-3 TGTGCCATCAGTGACCCTTTCACCCAGTGGGAGACCCAGTACTTC CAISDPFTQWETQYF
TRBJ2-2 NA NA TRBV10-3 TGTGCCACGACCGGTGGCGGTACCGGGGAGCTGTTTTTT CATTGGGTGELFF
TRBJ2-7 TRBD2 NA TRBV7-9 TGTGCCAGCAGCCCCCGGACTAGCTACGAGCAGTACTTC CASSPRTSYEQYF
TRBJ2-1 TRBD2 NA TRBV9 TGTGCCAGCAGCGCGACTAGCGGGAGATCAGGTGAGCAGTTCTTC CASSATSGRSGEQFF
TRBJ1-1 NA NA TRBV6-5 TGTGCCAGCATTCTGTGGCCTGAAGCTTTCTTT CASILWPEAFF
TRBJ2-7 NA NA TRBV27 TGTGCCAGCAGTATGGGACTGCCGCCCTACGAGCAGTACTTC CASSMGLPPYEQYF
TRBJ1-1 NA NA TRBV11-2 TGTGCCAGCAGCTTTGGGGCCCATGCTTTCTTT CASSFGAHAFF
TRBJ2-2 NA NA TRBV30 TGTGCCTGGAGTGTACGAGGGGCGGGGACCGGGGAGCTGTTTTTT CAWSVRGAGTGELFF
TRBJ2-5 NA NA TRBV4-2 TGTGCCAGCAGCCCGAGCGAGGGGGAGACCCAGTACTTC CASSPSEGETQYF
TRBJ1-1 TRBD1 NA TRBV28 TGTGCCAGCAGCTTATGGACAGGAGCGAACACTGAAGCTTTCTTT CASSLWTGANTEAFF
TRBJ1-2 NA NA TRBV7-9 TGTGCCAGCAGCTTCTCGGGCCTGGCCTCTATGGGCTACACCTTC CASSFSGLASMGYTF
TRBJ2-1 NA once TRBV19 TGTGCCAGTAGTATAAGGGGCACCCACAATGAGCAGTTCTTC CASSIRGTHNEQFF
TRBJ1-1 NA NA TRBV28 TGTGCCAGCAGTCCCTCGTCGGGACCCACTGAAGCTTTCTTT CASSPSSGPTEAFF
TRBJ1-5 NA NA TRBV19 TGTGCCAGTAGTATATCCCGGGACCGCTTGCATTTT CASSISRDRLHF
TRBJ2-5 TRBD2 NA TRBV29-1 TGCAGCGCCCTAGGGGCTAGCGGCAACCAAGAGACCCAGTACTTC CSALGASGNQETQYF